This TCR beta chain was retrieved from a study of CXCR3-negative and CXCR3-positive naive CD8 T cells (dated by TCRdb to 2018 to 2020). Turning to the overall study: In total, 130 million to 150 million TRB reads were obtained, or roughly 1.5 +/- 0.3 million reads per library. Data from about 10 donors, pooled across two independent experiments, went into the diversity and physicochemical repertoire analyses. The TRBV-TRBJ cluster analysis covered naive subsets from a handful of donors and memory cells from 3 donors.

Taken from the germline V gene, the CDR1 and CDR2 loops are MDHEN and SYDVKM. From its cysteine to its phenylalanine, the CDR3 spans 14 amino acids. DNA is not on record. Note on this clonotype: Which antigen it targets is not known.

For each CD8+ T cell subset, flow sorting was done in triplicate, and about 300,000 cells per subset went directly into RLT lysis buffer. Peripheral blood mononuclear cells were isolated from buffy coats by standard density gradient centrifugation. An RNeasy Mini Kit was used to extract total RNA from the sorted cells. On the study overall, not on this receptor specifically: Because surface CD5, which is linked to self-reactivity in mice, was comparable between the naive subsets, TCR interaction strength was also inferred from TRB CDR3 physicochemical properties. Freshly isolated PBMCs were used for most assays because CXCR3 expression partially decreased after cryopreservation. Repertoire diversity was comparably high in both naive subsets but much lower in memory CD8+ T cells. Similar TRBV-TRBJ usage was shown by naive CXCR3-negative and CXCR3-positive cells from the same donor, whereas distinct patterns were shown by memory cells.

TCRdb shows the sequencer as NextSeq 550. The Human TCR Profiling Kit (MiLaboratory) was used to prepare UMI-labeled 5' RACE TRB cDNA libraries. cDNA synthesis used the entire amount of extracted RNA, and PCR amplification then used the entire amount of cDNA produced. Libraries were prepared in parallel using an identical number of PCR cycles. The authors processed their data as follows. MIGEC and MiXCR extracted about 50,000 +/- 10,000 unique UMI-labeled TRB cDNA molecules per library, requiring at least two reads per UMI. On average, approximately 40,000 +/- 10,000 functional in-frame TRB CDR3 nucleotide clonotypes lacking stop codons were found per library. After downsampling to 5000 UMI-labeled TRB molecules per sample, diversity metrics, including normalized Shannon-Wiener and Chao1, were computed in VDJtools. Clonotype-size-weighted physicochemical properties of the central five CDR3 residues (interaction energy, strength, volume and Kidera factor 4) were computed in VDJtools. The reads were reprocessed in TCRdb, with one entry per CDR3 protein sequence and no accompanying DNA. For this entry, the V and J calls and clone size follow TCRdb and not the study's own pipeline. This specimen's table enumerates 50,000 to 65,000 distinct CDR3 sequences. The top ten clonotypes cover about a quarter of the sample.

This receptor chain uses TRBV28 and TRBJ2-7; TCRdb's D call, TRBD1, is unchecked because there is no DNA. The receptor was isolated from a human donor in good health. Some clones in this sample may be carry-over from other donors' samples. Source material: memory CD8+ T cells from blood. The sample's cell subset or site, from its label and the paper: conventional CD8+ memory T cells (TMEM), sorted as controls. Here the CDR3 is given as CASSFNDSPYEQYF.